Below, 15 T cell receptor beta chains from the same sample are listed, as sequenced in a study of long-term antiretroviral therapy in people with HIV. Survey-level resolution applied to immunoSEQ assay v3.0. Sequencing used immunoSEQ multiplex PCR; TCRdb keeps in-frame clones, though not all of them. The table records tens of thousands of clones, roughly 85% of them present only once. The sequencing used unsorted PBMCs, collected 0.8 years before starting antiretroviral therapy. These receptors were obtained from a man in his late teens or twenties with HIV.

The chain carries TRBV11-2 and TRBJ2-7; a weak D match, TRBD1 (6 bases). Trimming stripped 1 base from V and 6 bases from J, with 16 bases between. This CDR3 is built from 15 residues. Looked up from germline, CDR1 is SGHAT and CDR2 is FQNNGV. As DNA, the CDR3 is TGTGCCAGCAGCTTAGGTAACAGGGTTCGCTCCGAGCAGTACTTC. Translating gives CASSLGNRVRSEQYF.

The table lists this clone with a few counts. The gene calls are TRBV4-2 and TRBJ2-7, with D perhaps TRBD1 (5 bases). CDR1 is LGHNA and CDR2 is YNFKEQ in the germline V gene. Trimming pared 1 base from V and 1 base from J, leaving 8 bases between. The CDR3 has 14 residues. The CDR3, as DNA: TGTGCCAGCAGCCAAGTTCAGGGATCCTACGAGCAGTACTTC. This encodes CASSQVQGSYEQYF.

The chain uses TRBV27 and TRBJ2-7; 14 bases line up with TRBD2. The CDR3 extends over 21 amino acids. J was trimmed by 4 bases and V by 0 bases; bases with no gene match: 17. Germline V gives CDR1 MNHEY, CDR2 SMNVEV (reference sequence). In DNA form, the CDR3 reads TGTGCCAGCAGTTTATCAGGACCCGGGACTAGCGGGAGATCTCCCAAGTACGAGCAGTACTTC. Protein sequence: CASSLSGPGTSGRSPKYEQYF.

The CDR3 protein is CSVSQSHKAFF. The DNA for the CDR3 is TGCAGCGTTTCGCAAAGTCACAAAGCTTTCTTT. The chain is built from TRBV29-1 and TRBJ1-1; D is undetermined. This CDR3 contains 11 residues. Germline assignment: CDR1 SQVTM and CDR2 ANQGSEA. Trimming left V 5 bases short and J 9 bases short, with 13 bases between. The full variable domain, with the rest looked up from reference TRBV29-1 and TRBJ1-1, is SAVISQKPSRDICQRGTSLTIQCQVDSQVTMMFWYRQQPGQSLTLIATANQGSEATYESGFVIDKFPISRPNLTFSTLTVSNMSPEDSSIYLCSVSQSHKAFFGQGTRLTVV.

This rearrangement joins TRBV6-1 to TRBJ2-7; D might be TRBD2 (6 bases). The CDR3 runs 15 residues. Between the trimmed V and J ends, which lost 2 bases and 3 bases, there was a span of 14 bases. CDR1 is MNHNS, CDR2 SASEGT, per germline. The CDR3 is CASSEMWTTNYEQYF. The CDR3 nucleotides are TGTGCCAGCAGTGAAATGTGGACTACAAACTACGAGCAGTACTTC.

V is TRBV7-3 and J is TRBJ1-6; 7 nucleotides align to TRBD1. V trimming: 5 bases; J trimming: 10 bases; junction bases outside the gene matches: 5. The germline V gene encodes CDR1 SGHTA and CDR2 FQGTGA. The CDR3 has 13 residues. CDR3 DNA: TGTGCCAGCAGCGACAACAGGGGATCACCCCTCCACTTT. This codes for CASSDNRGSPLHF.

This chain joins TRBV5-3 and TRBJ2-3; D might be TRBD2 (6 bases). TRBV5-3 is an open reading frame, and its role is uncertain. The CDR3 spans 18 residues. Trimming removed 4 bases from V and 2 bases from J, with 23 bases in between. The CDR3 loop is CARSLLLGRRVHTDTQYF. The CDR3 DNA is TGTGCCAGAAGCCTCCTCCTGGGGCGGAGGGTGCACACAGATACGCAGTATTTT.

V and J are TRBV4-1 and TRBJ2-7, with a tentative D call TRBD1 (6 bases). V gave up 5 bases and J gave up 3 bases, with 11 bases separating them. The V gene's germline CDR1 is MGHRA and CDR2 YSYEKL. The CDR3 runs 13 residues. The CDR3 coding sequence is TGCGCCAGCAGCGGTACAGGGAACTACGAGCAGTACTTC. This encodes CASSGTGNYEQYF.

The chain carries TRBV14 and TRBJ1-1; D unresolved. V was pared by 2 bases and J by 1 base, with 11 bases between. This CDR3 is built from 15 residues. Per germline, CDR1 SGHDN and CDR2 FVKESK. CDR3 in DNA: TGTGCCAGCAGCCAAATGTGGGCCCAGAACACTGAAGCTTTCTTT. Its translation: CASSQMWAQNTEAFF.

The chain employs TRBV19 and TRBJ2-2, with D maybe TRBD2 (5 bases). The germline CDR1 and CDR2 sequences are LNHDA and SQIVND (reference sequence). Trimming took off 3 bases at V and 7 bases at J, with 12 bases between the two ends. The CDR3 has 14 residues. DNA of the CDR3: TGTGCCAGTAGTATTTCGCGGGTAGGCGGGGAGCTGTTTTTT. It encodes CASSISRVGGELFF.

This clone was found once. V gene TRBV7-9 combines with J gene TRBJ2-5; 7 bases are shared with TRBD2. Germline loops: CDR1 SEHNR, CDR2 FQNEAQ (reference sequence). This CDR3 has 13 amino acids. After removal of 1 base from V and 5 bases from J, the junction contained 1 base not matched to a gene. CDR3 amino acids: CASSLVGGETQYF. The CDR3 DNA reads as TGTGCCAGCAGCTTAGTGGGGGGGGAGACCCAGTACTTC.

The chain is built from TRBV28 and TRBJ1-1; D is ambiguous. The germline CDR1 and CDR2 sequences are MDHEN and SYDVKM. V was pared by 3 bases and J by 1 base, with 6 bases between. This CDR3 contains 13 residues. CDR3 loop: CASSFNSNTEAFF. The CDR3 DNA sequence: TGTGCCAGCAGTTTTAATTCGAACACTGAAGCTTTCTTT. Drawing the rest from reference TRBV28 and TRBJ1-1, the complete variable domain is DVKVTQSSRYLVKRTGEKVFLECVQDMDHENMFWYRQDPGLGLRLIYFSYDVKMKEKGDIPEGYSVSREKKERFSLILESASTNQTSMYLCASSFNSNTEAFFGQGTRLTVV.

This chain uses TRBV2 with TRBJ2-7, with 12 bases aligning to TRBD2. Trimming at V came to 7 bases and at J to 7 bases, leaving 11 bases not matched to a gene. CDR3 size: 15 residues. CDR1 and CDR2 from the germline V gene are SNHLY and FYNNEI. DNA of the CDR3: TGTGCCAGCAATAAAGCAACTAGCGGGGGGCGGGAGCAGTACTTC. Residues: CASNKATSGGREQYF.

The chain joins TRBV11-2 to TRBJ2-1, with no clear D. Germline CDR1 is SGHAT and CDR2 is FQNNGV. CDR3 length equals 11 residues. Trimming pared 5 bases from V and 5 bases from J, leaving 4 bases between. DNA of the CDR3: TGTGCCAGCAGCCACAACAATGAGCAGTTCTTC. It specifies CASSHNNEQFF.

The chain recombines TRBV7-6 with TRBJ1-5, with 7 bases fitting TRBD1. V shed 5 bases and J 0 bases; nucleotides not matched to a gene: 4. Germline lookup yields CDR1 SGHVS and CDR2 FNYEAQ. The CDR3 runs to 15 residues. Here the CDR3 DNA reads TGTGCCAGCAGCCCGGGGACAGATAGCAATCAGCCCCAGCATTTT. This translates into CASSPGTDSNQPQHF.